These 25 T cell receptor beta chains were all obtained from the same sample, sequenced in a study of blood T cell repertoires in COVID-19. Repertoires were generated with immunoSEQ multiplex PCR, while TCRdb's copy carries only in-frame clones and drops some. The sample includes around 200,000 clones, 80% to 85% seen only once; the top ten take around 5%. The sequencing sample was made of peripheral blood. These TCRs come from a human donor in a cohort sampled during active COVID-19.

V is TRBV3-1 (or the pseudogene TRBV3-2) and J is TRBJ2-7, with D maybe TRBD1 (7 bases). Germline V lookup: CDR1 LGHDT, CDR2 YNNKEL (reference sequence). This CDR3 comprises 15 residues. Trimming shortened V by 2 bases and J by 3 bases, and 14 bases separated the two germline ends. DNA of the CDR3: TGTGCCAGCAGCCAAAATGGGGGGACAGTCTACGAGCAGTACTTC. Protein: CASSQNGGTVYEQYF.

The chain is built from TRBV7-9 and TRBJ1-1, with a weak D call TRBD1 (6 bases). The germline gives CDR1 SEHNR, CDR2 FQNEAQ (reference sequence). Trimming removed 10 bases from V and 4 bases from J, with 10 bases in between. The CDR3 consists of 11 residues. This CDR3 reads CAIETGTEAFF. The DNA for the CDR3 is TGTGCCATCGAGACAGGCACTGAAGCTTTCTTT.

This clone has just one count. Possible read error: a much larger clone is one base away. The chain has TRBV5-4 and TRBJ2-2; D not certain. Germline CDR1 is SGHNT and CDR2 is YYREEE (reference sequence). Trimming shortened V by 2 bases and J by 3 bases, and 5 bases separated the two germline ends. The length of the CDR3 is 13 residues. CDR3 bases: TGTGCCAGCAGCTTACGGGACACCGGGGAGCTGTTTTTT. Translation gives CASSLRDTGELFF.

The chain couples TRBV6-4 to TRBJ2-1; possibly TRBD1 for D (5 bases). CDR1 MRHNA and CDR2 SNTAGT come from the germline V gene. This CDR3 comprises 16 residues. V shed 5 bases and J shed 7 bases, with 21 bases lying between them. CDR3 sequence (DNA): TGTGCCAGCAGTATGGGGCTTGTTCGGCCCGTAAATGAGCAGTTCTTC. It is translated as CASSMGLVRPVNEQFF.

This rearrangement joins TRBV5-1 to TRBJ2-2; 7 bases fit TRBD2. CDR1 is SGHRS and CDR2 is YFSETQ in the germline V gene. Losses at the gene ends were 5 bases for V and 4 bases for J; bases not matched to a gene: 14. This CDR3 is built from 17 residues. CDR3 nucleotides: TGCGCCAGCAGGGGGGTCGGGCTAGCGGAGCTCACCGGGGAGCTGTTTTTT. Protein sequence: CASRGVGLAELTGELFF.

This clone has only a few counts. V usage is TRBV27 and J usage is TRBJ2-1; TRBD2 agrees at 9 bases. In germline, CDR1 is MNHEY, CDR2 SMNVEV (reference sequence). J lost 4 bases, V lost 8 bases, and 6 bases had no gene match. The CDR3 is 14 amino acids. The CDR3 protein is CASGTSGPYNEQFF. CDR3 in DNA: TGTGCCAGCGGAACTAGCGGGCCTTACAATGAGCAGTTCTTC.

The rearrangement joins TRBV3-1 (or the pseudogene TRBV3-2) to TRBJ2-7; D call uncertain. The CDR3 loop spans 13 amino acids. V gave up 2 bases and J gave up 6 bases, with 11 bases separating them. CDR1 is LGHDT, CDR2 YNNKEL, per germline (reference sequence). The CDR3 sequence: CASSQLGVGEQYF. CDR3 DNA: TGTGCCAGCAGCCAACTAGGCGTTGGCGAGCAGTACTTC.

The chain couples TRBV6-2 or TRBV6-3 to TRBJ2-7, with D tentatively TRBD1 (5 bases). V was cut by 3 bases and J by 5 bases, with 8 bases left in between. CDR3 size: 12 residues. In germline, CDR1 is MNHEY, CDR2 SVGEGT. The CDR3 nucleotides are TGTGCCAGCAGTTATCGACAGAACGAGCAGTACTTC. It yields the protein CASSYRQNEQYF.

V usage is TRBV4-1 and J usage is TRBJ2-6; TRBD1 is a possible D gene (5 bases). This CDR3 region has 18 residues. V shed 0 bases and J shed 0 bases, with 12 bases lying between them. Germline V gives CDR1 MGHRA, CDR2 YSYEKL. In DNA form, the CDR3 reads TGCGCCAGCAGCCAAGAGCTGGGGCGCTTCTCTGGGGCCAACGTCCTGACTTTC. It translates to CASSQELGRFSGANVLTF.

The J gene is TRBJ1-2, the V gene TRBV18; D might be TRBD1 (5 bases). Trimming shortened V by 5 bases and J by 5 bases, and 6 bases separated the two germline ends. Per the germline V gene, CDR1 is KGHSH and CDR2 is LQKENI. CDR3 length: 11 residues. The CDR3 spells CASSDRYGYTF. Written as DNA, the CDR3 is TGTGCCAGCTCAGACAGATATGGCTACACCTTC.

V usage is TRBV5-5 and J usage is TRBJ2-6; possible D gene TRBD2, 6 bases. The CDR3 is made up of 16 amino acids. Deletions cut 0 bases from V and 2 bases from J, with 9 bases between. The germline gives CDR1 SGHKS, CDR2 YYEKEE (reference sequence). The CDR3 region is CASSLVGGPGANVLTF. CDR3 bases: TGTGCCAGCAGCTTGGTCGGGGGTCCTGGGGCCAACGTCCTGACTTTC.

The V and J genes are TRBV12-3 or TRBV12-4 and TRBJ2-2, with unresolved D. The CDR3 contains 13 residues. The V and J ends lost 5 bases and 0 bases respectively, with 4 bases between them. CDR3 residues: CASSGPNTGELFF. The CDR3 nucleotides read TGTGCCAGCAGTGGGCCGAACACCGGGGAGCTGTTTTTT.

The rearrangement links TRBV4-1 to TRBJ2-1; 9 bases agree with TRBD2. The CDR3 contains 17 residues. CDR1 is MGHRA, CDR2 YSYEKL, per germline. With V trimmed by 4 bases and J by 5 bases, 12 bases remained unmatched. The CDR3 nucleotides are TGCGCCAGCAGCCCTTACTTTAGCGGGAGTTTCAACAATGAGCAGTTCTTC. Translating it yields CASSPYFSGSFNNEQFF.

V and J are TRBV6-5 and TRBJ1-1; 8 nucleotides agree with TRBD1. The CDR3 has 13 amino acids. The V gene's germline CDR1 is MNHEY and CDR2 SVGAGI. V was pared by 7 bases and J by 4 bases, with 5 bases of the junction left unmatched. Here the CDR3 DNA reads TGTGCCAGCATTCGACAGGGGTTCACTGAAGCTTTCTTT. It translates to CASIRQGFTEAFF.

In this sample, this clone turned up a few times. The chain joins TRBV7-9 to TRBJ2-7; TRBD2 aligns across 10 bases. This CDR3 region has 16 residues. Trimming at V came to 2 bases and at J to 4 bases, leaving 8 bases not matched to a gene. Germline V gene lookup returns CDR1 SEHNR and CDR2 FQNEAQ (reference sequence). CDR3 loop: CASSLSSGSTEYEQYF. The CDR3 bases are TGTGCCAGCAGCTTATCTAGCGGGAGTACCGAATACGAGCAGTACTTC.

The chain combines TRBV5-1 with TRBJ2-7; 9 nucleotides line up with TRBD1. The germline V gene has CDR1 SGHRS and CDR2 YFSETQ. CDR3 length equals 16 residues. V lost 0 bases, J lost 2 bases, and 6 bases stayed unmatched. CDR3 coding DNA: TGCGCCAGCAGCTTGGCCCCGGGACAGGGAACCTACGAGCAGTACTTC. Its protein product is CASSLAPGQGTYEQYF.

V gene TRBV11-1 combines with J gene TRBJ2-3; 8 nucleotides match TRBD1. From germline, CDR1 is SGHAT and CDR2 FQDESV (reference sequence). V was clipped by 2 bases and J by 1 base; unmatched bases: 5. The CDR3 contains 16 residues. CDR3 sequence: CASSLRQGLGTDTQYF. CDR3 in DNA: TGTGCCAGCAGCTTACGACAGGGGTTGGGCACAGATACGCAGTATTTT.

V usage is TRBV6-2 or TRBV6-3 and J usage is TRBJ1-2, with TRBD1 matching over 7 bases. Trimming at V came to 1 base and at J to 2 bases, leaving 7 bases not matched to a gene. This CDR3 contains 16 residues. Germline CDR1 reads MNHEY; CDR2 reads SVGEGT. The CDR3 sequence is CASSYFDRVENYGYTF. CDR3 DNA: TGTGCCAGCAGTTACTTCGACAGGGTAGAGAACTATGGCTACACCTTC.

The CDR3 nucleotides read TGTGCCAGCAGTTTGGTACTAGCGGGATCCCCTGGAGAGCAGTACTTC. Translated: CASSLVLAGSPGEQYF. The chain is built from TRBV28 and TRBJ2-7; 10 bases align to TRBD2. The length of the CDR3 is 16 residues. V lost 3 bases and J lost 7; bases outside the gene matches: 12. The germline gives CDR1 MDHEN, CDR2 SYDVKM.

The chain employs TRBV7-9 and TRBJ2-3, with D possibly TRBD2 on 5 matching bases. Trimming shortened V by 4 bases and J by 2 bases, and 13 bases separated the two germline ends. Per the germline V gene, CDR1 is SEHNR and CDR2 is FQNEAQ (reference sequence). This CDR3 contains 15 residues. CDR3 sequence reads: CASSYQSGITDTQYF. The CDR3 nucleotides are TGTGCCAGCAGCTACCAATCCGGGATCACAGATACGCAGTATTTT.

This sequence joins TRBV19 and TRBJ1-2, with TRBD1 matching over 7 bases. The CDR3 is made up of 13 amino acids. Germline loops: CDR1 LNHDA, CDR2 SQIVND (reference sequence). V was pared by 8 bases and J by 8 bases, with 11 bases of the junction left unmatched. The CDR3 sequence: CASRTGTVYGYTF. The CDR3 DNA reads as TGTGCCAGTCGGACCGGGACAGTGTACGGCTACACCTTC.

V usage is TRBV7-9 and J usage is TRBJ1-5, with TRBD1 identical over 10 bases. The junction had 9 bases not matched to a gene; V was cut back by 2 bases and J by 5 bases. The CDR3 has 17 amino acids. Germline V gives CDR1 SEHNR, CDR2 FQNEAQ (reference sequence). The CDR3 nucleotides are TGTGCCAGCAGCTTAACGGGGGGACAGGGGAACGATCAGCCCCAGCATTTT. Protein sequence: CASSLTGGQGNDQPQHF.

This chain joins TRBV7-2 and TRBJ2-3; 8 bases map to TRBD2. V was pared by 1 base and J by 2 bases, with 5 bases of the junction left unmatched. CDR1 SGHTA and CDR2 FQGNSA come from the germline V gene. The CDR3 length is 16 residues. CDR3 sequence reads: CASSLVGTSVTDTQYF. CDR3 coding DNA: TGTGCCAGCAGCTTAGTTGGGACTAGTGTCACAGATACGCAGTATTTT.

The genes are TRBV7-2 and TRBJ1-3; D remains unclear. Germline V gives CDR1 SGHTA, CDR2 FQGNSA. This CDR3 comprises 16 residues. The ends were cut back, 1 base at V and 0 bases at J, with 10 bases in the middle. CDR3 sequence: CASSLERDTSGNTIYF. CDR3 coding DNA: TGTGCCAGCAGCTTAGAACGCGACACCTCTGGAAACACCATATATTTT.

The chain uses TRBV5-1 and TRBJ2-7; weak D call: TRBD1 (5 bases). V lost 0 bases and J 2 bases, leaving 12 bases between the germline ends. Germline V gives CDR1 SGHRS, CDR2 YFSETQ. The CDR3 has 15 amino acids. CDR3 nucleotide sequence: TGCGCCAGCAGCTTGGGACAGACGTCGACCTACGAGCAGTACTTC. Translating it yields CASSLGQTSTYEQYF.